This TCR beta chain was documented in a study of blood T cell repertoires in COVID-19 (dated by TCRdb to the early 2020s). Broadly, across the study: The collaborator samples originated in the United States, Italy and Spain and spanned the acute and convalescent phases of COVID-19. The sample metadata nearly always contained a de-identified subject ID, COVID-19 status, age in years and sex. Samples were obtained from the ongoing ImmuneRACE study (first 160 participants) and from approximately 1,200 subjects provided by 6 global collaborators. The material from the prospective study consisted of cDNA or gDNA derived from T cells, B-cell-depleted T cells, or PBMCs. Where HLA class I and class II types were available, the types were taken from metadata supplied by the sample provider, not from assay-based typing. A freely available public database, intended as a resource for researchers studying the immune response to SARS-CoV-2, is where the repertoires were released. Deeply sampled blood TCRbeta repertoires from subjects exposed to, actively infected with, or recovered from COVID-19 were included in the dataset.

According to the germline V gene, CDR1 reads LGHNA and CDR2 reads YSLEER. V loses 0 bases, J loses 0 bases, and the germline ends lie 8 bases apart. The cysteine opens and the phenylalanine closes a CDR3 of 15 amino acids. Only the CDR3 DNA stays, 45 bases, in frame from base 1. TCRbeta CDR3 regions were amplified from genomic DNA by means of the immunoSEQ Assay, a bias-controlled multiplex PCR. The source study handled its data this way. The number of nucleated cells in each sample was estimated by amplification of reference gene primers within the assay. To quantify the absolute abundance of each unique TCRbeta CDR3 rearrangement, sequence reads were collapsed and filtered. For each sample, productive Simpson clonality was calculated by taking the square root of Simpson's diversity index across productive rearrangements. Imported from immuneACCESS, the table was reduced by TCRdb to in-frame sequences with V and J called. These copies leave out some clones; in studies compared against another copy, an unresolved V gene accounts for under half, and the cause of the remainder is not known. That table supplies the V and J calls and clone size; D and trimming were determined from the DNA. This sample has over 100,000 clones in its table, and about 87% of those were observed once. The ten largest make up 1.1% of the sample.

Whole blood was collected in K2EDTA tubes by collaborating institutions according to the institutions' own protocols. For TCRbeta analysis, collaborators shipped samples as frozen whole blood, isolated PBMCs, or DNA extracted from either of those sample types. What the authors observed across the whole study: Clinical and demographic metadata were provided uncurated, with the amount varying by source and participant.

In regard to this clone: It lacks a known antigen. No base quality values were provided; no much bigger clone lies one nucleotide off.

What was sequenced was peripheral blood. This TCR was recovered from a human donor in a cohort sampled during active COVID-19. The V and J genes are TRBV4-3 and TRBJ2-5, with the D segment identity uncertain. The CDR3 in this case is CASSQEYRDQETQYF. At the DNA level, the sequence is TGCGCCAGCAGCCAAGAATATCGGGACCAAGAGACCCAGTACTTC.